The source of this T cell receptor (beta chain) is a study of monozygotic twins with inflammatory bowel disease. TCRdb re-called the 5' RACE reads and gives one entry per CDR3 protein, without DNA. This table lists 300,000 to 400,000 distinct CDR3 sequences. The CDR3 extends over 17 amino acids. The chain recombines TRBV12-3 or TRBV12-4 with TRBJ2-5; TCRdb's D call of TRBD1 is untestable without DNA. This receptor was obtained from a human donor with ulcerative colitis or Crohn's disease, or a healthy co-twin of an affected twin (not recorded which). Sequencing input: blood. The CDR3 is CASRGLGQGAVGETQYF.